This entry features one T cell receptor (beta chain) sequence. Seattle-derived patients entered the study during active infection and were followed longitudinally. These data belong to a study of blood T cell repertoires in COVID-19. About the study: Italy, Spain and the United States were the sources of the convalescent and acute COVID-19 samples.

The table came from immunoSEQ multiplex PCR; TCRdb's copy has only in-frame clones and leaves some out. Among roughly 330,000 clones, around 90% were seen once, and the ten largest hold more than 7.5%. The CDR3 sequence is 17 residues long. Germline assignment: CDR1 SGHDT and CDR2 YYEEEE. The V end lost 1 base, the J end lost 0 bases, and 13 bases lay between the germline ends. This chain connects TRBV5-6 to TRBJ2-2; D is perhaps TRBD1 (6 bases). The sample was peripheral blood. The sequence was collected from a man aged 25 to 40 with COVID-19, enrolled during active disease. CDR3 in amino acids: CASSLNTGTTNTGELFF. The CDR3 DNA reads as TGTGCCAGCAGCTTGAATACAGGGACGACGAACACCGGGGAGCTGTTTTTT. Based on the CDR3 plus reference TRBV5-6 and TRBJ2-2, the full variable domain is DAGVTQSPTHLIKTRGQQVTLRCSPKSGHDTVSWYQQALGQGPQFIFQYYEEEERQRGNFPDRFSGHQFPNYSSELNVNALLLGDSALYLCASSLNTGTTNTGELFFGEGSRLTVL.